A selection of T cell receptor beta chains follows, all from one sample in a study of long-term antiretroviral therapy in people with HIV. The data were produced by immunoSEQ multiplex PCR, yet TCRdb's version contains in-frame clones alone and is incomplete. The data contain approximately 27,000 clones, 90% to 95% of them singletons. This specimen consisted of unsorted PBMCs, obtained 3.1 years after starting antiretroviral therapy. Receptors originate from a man between 18 and 29 years old with HIV. The CDR3 runs from the conserved cysteine through the conserved F or W. D genes are given only for firm matches. Size tells how often a clone was seen (once, few, many) or the class of an expanded clone, and some rows leave it out.

cdr3_length	j_call	d_call	v_call	clone_size	cdr3_nt	cdr3_aa
14	TRBJ2-7	TRBD1	TRBV10-3	-	TGTGCCATCAGTGAGAGGGACAGGGGACGCGAGCAGTACTTC	CAISERDRGREQYF
16	TRBJ2-1	TRBD1	TRBV29-1	once	TGCAGCGTTGAGGGGTTACAGGGGGTCTCCTACAATGAGCAGTTCTTC	CSVEGLQGVSYNEQFF
13	TRBJ1-5	-	TRBV5-4	-	TGTGCCAGCAGCCCAGGGCAATTTCAGCCCCAGCATTTT	CASSPGQFQPQHF
10	TRBJ2-7	-	TRBV20-1	-	TGCAGTGCCGCGTCCCCCGAGCAGTACTTC	CSAASPEQYF
13	TRBJ1-6	-	TRBV7-9	-	TGTGCCAGCAGCCTAGGACCTAATTCACCCCTCCACTTT	CASSLGPNSPLHF
12	TRBJ2-1	-	TRBV5-1	-	TGCGCCAGCAGCGTCCAGGGAAAGGAGCAGTTCTTC	CASSVQGKEQFF
14	TRBJ2-7	-	TRBV25-1	-	TGTGCCAGCAGTGAATCTGGGCAGGCCTACGAGCAGTACTTC	CASSESGQAYEQYF
17	TRBJ2-2	-	TRBV11-3	-	TGTGCCAGCAGCTTAGCTAGCAGAGATCCGAACACCGGGGAGCTGTTTTTT	CASSLASRDPNTGELFF
16	TRBJ1-1	TRBD1	TRBV7-6	-	TGTGCCAGCAGCACCGGGACAGGGGAATTGAACACTGAAGCTTTCTTT	CASSTGTGELNTEAFF
11	TRBJ2-3	-	TRBV27	-	TGTGCCAGCAGTTTTGCAGATACGCAGTATTTT	CASSFADTQYF
11	TRBJ2-5	-	TRBV10-3	once	TGTGCCATCAGTGACCTAGAGACCCAGTACTTC	CAISDLETQYF
13	TRBJ1-1	-	TRBV25-1	-	TGTGCCAGCAGTGACCCCCTTAACACTGAAGCTTTCTTT	CASSDPLNTEAFF
18	TRBJ1-5	-	TRBV6-1	-	TGTGCCAGCAGTGAAATAAGGACAGCGGCTTCTATCAATCAGCCCCAGCATTTT	CASSEIRTAASINQPQHF
15	TRBJ2-3	-	TRBV6-1	-	TGTGCCAGCAGTGAAGTGGGGCTTACGACTTATACGCAGTATTTT	CASSEVGLTTYTQYF
12	TRBJ2-2	-	TRBV7-9	-	TGTGCCAGCAGCTTAAATAACGGGGAGCTGTTTTTT	CASSLNNGELFF
15	TRBJ2-7	-	TRBV5-1	-	TGCGCCAGCAGCTTGAGGTCGACAGTTCAGTACGAGCAGTACTTC	CASSLRSTVQYEQYF
17	TRBJ2-7	-	TRBV9	-	TGTGCCAGCAGCCCCCATCCCAGGGACGGCCGTTCCTACGAGCAGTACTTC	CASSPHPRDGRSYEQYF
14	TRBJ2-7	TRBD2	TRBV4-1	once	TGCGCCAGCAGATCCCTAGCGGGAGGGGTCGAGCAGTACTTC	CASRSLAGGVEQYF
13	TRBJ1-2	-	TRBV10-3	-	TGTGCCATCACCCCGGCCGCGAACTATGGCTACACCTTC	CAITPAANYGYTF
13	TRBJ1-4	-	TRBV6-5	-	TGTGCCAGTACGAGGGGTCCTAATGAAAAACTGTTTTTT	CASTRGPNEKLFF
19	TRBJ2-3	TRBD2	TRBV27	-	TGTGCCAGCAGTCGTCTGAAGACTAGCGGGACCCCTAGCACAGATACGCAGTATTTT	CASSRLKTSGTPSTDTQYF
15	TRBJ1-1	-	TRBV7-2	-	TGTGCCAGCAGCTCGCAGCCCCCACCCAACACTGAAGCTTTCTTT	CASSSQPPPNTEAFF
14	TRBJ2-7	TRBD1	TRBV2	-	TGTGCCGGAAAGGGACAGTCGACCTCCTACGAGCAGTACTTC	CAGKGQSTSYEQYF